This T cell receptor (beta chain) was documented in a study of cytomegalovirus exposure and HLA in healthy donors. Background on the study: Ancestry clustering placed 70% to 85% of approximately 420 genotyped donors in the Caucasian-associated cluster. The study, taken as a whole, reports: A later analysis reported that several of the most significant clusters appeared to be linked to common viral pathogens, among them Epstein-Barr virus. HLA alleles showed associations with 16,951 TCR beta sequences in a later analysis, at a 0.05 false discovery rate.

Details on this clone: Its matching antigen is unknown.

The PCR was carried out with 60 Vbeta primers and 13 Jbeta primers. Generated by immunoSEQ multiplex PCR, the TCRdb table keeps only in-frame clones and is missing some. The data hold about 190,000 clones, with 81% observed a single time. The TCR originated in a man aged 18 to 29 in good health and CMV-seronegative. Material: PBMCs.

CDR3 region: CASSLRGTSGGVYNEQFF. The CDR3 DNA follows: TGTGCCAGCAGCTTAAGGGGGACTAGCGGGGGGGTTTACAATGAGCAGTTCTTC. The chain carries TRBV11-2 and TRBJ2-1; the match to TRBD2 covers 16 bases. CDR3 length: 18 residues. Germline V gives CDR1 SGHAT, CDR2 FQNNGV. J was trimmed by 4 bases and V by 2 bases; bases with no gene match: 5.